This T cell receptor beta chain was documented in a study of shared T cell receptors in the human thymus. The protocol was immunoSEQ multiplex PCR, while the TCRdb copy is restricted to in-frame clones and leaves out a portion. Of over 450,000 clones in the sample, roughly 74% were seen once. The germline V gene encodes CDR1 MNHEY and CDR2 SMNVEV (reference sequence). The CDR3 extends over 18 amino acids. Trimming took 5 bases from V and 1 from J, leaving 24 bases between them. These data were also filed under a second study, of human thymus T cells.

The chain has TRBV27 and TRBJ2-7; possibly TRBD2 for D (5 bases). Material for sequencing was thymocytes. This clonotype was obtained from a boy in the first two years of life with a congenital heart defect. This CDR3 is CASSPRPPDGNHSYEQYF. The DNA for the CDR3 is TGTGCCAGCAGTCCCCGGCCCCCCGACGGGAATCATTCCTACGAGCAGTACTTC.